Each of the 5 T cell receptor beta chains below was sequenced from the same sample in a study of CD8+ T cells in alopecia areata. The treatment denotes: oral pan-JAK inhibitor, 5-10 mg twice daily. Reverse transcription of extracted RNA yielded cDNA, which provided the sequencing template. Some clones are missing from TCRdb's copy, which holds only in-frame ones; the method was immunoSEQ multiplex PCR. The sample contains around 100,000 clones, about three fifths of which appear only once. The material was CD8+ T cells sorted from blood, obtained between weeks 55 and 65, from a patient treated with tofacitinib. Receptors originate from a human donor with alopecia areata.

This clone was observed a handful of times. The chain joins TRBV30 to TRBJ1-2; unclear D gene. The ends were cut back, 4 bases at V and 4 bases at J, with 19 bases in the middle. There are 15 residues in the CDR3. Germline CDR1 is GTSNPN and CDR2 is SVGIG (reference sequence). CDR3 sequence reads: CAWNGEVGRAYGYTF. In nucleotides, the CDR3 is TGTGCCTGGAACGGCGAGGTTGGGCGCGCCTATGGCTACACCTTC.

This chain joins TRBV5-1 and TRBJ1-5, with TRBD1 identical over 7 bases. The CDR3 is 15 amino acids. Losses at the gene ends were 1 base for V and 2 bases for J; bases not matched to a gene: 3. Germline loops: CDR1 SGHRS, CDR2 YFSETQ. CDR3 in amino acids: CASSLLGGGNQPQHF. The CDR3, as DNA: TGCGCCAGCAGCTTGTTAGGGGGCGGCAATCAGCCCCAGCATTTT.

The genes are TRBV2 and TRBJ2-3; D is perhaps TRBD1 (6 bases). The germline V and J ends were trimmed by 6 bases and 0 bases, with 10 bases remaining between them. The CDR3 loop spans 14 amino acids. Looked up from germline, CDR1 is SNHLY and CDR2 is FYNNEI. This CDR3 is CASRWTASTDTQYF. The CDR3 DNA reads TGTGCCAGCAGATGGACAGCTAGCACAGATACGCAGTATTTT.

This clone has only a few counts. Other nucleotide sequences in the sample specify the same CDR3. The CDR3 is CASSSGTAEAFF. CDR3 in DNA: TGTGCCAGCAGCTCGGGGACGGCTGAAGCTTTCTTT. V is TRBV13 and J is TRBJ1-1; a weak D match, TRBD1 (5 bases). CDR1 and CDR2 from the germline V gene are PRHDT and FYEKMQ (reference sequence). The CDR3 sequence is 12 residues long. The V end was cut by 4 bases, the J end by 6 bases, with 9 bases between.

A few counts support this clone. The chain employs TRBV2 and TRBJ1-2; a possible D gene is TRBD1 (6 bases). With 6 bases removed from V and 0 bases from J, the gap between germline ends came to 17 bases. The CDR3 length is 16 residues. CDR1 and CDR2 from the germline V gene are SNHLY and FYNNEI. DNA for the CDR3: TGTGCCAGCAGACCCCTAAGGACAGAAGCTAACTATGGCTACACCTTC. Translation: CASRPLRTEANYGYTF.